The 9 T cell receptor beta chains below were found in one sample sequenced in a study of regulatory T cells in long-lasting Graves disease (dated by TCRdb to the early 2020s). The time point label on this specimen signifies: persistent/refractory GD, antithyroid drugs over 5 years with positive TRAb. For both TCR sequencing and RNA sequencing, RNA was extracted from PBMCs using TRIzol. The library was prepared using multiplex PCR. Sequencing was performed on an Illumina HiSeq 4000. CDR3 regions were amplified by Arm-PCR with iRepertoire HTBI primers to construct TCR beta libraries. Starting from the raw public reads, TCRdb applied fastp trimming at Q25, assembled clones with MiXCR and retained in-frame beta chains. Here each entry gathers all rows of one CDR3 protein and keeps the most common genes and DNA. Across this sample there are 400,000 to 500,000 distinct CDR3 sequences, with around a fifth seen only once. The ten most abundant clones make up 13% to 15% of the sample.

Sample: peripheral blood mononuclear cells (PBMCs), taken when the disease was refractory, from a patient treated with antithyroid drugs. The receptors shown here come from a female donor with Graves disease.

In nucleotides, the CDR3 is TGTGCCAGCAGTGAATTTTGGGACAGGAACACTGAAGCTTTCTTT. Translation: CASSEFWDRNTEAFF. The chain joins TRBV6-2 or TRBV6-3 to TRBJ1-1; 7 bases fit TRBD1. V lost 5 bases, J lost 1 base, and 7 bases stayed unmatched. CDR3 length: 15 amino acids. In germline, CDR1 is MNHEY, CDR2 SVGEGT.

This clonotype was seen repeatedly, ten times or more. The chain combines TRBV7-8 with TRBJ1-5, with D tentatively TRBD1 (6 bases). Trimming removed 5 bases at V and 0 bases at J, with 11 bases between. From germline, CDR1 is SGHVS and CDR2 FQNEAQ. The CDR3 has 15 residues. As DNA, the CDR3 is TGTGCCAGCAGCGATCTGACAGGTAGCAATCAGCCCCAGCATTTT. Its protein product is CASSDLTGSNQPQHF. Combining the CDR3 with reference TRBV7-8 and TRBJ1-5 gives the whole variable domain GAGVSQSPRYKVAKRGQDVALRCDPISGHVSLFWYQQALGQGPEFLTYFQNEAQLDKSGLPSDRFFAERPEGSVSTLKIQRTQQEDSAVYLCASSDLTGSNQPQHFGDGTRLSIL.

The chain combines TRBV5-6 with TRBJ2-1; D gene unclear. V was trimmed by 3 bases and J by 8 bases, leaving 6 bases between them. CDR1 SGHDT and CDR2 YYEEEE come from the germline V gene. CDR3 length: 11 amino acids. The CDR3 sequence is CASSSLDEQFF. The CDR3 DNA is TGTGCCAGCAGCTCTTTGGATGAGCAGTTCTTC.

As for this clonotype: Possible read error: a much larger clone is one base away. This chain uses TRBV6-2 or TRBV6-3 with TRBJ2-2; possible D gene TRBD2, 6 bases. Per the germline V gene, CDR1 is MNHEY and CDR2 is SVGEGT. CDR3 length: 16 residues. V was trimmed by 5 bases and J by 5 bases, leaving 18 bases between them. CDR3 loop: CASSGRTGAYTGELFF. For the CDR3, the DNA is TGTGCCAGCAGTGGTAGAACGGGAGCGTATACCGGGGAGCTGTTTTTT.

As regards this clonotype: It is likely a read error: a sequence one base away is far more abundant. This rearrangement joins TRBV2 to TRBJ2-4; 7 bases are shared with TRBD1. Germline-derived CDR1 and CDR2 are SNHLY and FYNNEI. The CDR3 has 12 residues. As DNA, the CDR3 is TGTGCCAGCAAAAACAGGGGAAATGAGCAGCTCTTC. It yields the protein CASKNRGNEQLF. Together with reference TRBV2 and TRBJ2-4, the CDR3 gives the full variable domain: EPEVTQTPSHQVTQMGQEVILRCVPISNHLYFYWYRQILGQKVEFLVSFYNNEISEKSEIFDDQFSVERPDGSNFTLKIRSTKLEDSAMYFCASKNRGNEQLFGAGTRLSVL.

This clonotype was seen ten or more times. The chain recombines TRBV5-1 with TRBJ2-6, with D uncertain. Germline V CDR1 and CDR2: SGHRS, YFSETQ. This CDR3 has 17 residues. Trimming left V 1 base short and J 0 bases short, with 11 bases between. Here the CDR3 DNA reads TGCGCCAGCAGCTTGTACCCAGGCTACTCTGGGGCCAACGTCCTGACTTTC. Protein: CASSLYPGYSGANVLTF.

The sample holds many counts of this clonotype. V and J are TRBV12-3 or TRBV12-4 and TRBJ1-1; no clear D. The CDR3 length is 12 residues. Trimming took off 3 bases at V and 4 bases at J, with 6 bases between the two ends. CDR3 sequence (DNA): TGTGCCAGCAGTTTTTTGGGCACTGAAGCTTTCTTT. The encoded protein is CASSFLGTEAFF.

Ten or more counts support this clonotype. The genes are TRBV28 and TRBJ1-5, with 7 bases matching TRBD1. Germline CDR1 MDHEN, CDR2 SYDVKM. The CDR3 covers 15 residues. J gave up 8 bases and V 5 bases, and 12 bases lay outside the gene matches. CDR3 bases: TGTGCCAGCAGTAGCTTGACAGGGAAGAAAGAGCCCCAGCATTTT. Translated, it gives CASSSLTGKKEPQHF.

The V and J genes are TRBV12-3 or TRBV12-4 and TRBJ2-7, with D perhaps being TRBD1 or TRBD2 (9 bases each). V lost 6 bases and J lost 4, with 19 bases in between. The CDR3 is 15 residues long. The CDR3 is CASSRDRAGGYEQYF. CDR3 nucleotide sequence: TGTGCCAGCAGCCGGGACAGGGCGGGGGGGTACGAGCAGTACTTC.